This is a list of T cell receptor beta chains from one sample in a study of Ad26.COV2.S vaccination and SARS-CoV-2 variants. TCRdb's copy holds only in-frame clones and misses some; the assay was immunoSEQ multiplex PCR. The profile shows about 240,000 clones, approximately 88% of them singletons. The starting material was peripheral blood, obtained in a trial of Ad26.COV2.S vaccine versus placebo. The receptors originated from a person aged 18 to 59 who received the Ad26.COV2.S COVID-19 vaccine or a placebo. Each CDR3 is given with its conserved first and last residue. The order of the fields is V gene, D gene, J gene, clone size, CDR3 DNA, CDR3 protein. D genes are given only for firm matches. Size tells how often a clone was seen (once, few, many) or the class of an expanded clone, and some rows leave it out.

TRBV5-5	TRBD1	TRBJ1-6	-	TGTGCCAGCAGCCCAGACAGGGGTAGCAATTCACCCCTCCACTTT	CASSPDRGSNSPLHF
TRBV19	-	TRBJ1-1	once	TGTGCCAGTAGTATGGGGGCAGGAGGTTTGAACACTGAAGCTTTCTTT	CASSMGAGGLNTEAFF
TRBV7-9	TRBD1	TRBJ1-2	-	TGTGCCAGCAGCATACAGGGGCGTATCAAAATCGGCTATGGCTACACCTTC	CASSIQGRIKIGYGYTF
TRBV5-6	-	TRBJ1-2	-	TGTGCCAGCAGCTTGGAACAGGGATCTCAAGAAAGCTATGGCTACACCTTC	CASSLEQGSQESYGYTF
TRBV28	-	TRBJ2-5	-	TGTGCCAGCAGTTTCTACAGGGTCGGTCAAGAGACCCAGTACTTC	CASSFYRVGQETQYF
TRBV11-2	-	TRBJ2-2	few	TGTGCCAGCAGCCCAAACAGGGCCGGGGAGCTGTTTTTT	CASSPNRAGELFF
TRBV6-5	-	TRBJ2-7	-	TGTGCCAGCAGTTACCGTGGAGGGGGCTCAGAAGAGCAGTACTTC	CASSYRGGGSEEQYF
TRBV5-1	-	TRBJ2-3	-	TGCGCCAGCAGCTCCCGGGATCCTTACACAGATACGCAGTATTTT	CASSSRDPYTDTQYF
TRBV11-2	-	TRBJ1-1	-	TGTGCCAGCAGCTCCCAGTGGGTTTTGGGCACTGAAGCTTTCTTT	CASSSQWVLGTEAFF
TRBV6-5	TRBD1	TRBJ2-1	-	TGTGCCAGCAGGAAGAAAAACAGGGGGCTATGGCAGTTCTTC	CASRKKNRGLWQFF
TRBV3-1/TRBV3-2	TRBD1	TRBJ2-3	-	TGTGCCAGCAGCCATGGTCCTGGGACAGGGTGGGCAGATACGCAGTATTTT	CASSHGPGTGWADTQYF